This TCR beta chain came from a study of cytomegalovirus exposure and HLA in healthy donors. Points from the study as a whole: For cytomegalovirus status, the classifier reportedly gave diagnoses with high specificity and sensitivity. Associated with HLA alleles at 0.05 false discovery rate in a later analysis were around 15,000 TCR beta sequences.

The PCR made use of 60 Vbeta and 13 Jbeta primers. Generated by immunoSEQ multiplex PCR, the TCRdb table keeps only in-frame clones and is missing some. This table holds about 160,000 clones. Notes on this clone: Its antigen is as yet unknown.

CDR3 length equals 13 residues. J lost 6 bases, V lost 5 bases, and 5 bases had no gene match. Germline V gene sequence: CDR1 SGHTA, CDR2 FQGTGA. This TCR derives from a man aged 25-40 years in good health and CMV-seronegative. The sample taken for sequencing was PBMCs. The genes are TRBV7-3 and TRBJ2-7; 9 positions agree with TRBD1. The CDR3 protein is CASSVGQGREQYF. Here the CDR3 DNA reads TGTGCCAGCAGCGTGGGACAGGGTCGCGAGCAGTACTTC.